Below are 2 T cell receptor beta chains sequenced from a single sample in a study of Ad26.COV2.S vaccination and SARS-CoV-2 variants. Produced via immunoSEQ multiplex PCR; TCRdb's table is partial and in-frame only. This sample has some 320,000 clones, with about 85% found just once. Treatment defined: 19 received Ad26.COV2.S at low or high dose, single or two shots; about 5 received placebo; per-sample allocation not given. Following the first vaccine or placebo injection, samples were taken on day 63. Sample: peripheral blood, taken in a trial of Ad26.COV2.S vaccine versus placebo. The receptors derive from a person aged 18 to 65 who received the Ad26.COV2.S COVID-19 vaccine or a placebo.

For this clone: Other DNA sequences in the same sample also yield this CDR3. The chain links TRBV3-1 (or the pseudogene TRBV3-2) to TRBJ1-2, with 8 bases fitting TRBD1. J gave up 8 bases and V 2 bases, and 7 bases lay outside the gene matches. Germline CDR1 LGHDT, CDR2 YNNKEL (reference sequence). This CDR3 region has 14 residues. The chain's CDR3 is CASSQRQGAGGYTF. The DNA for the CDR3 is TGTGCCAGCAGCCAACGTCAGGGGGCGGGCGGCTACACCTTC.

This clone was recorded only once. The rearrangement links TRBV6-6 to TRBJ2-5; weak D call: TRBD2 (5 bases). The CDR3 runs 16 residues. Germline V gene lookup returns CDR1 MNHNY and CDR2 SVGAGI (reference sequence). V gave up 5 bases and J gave up 0 bases, with 16 bases separating them. The CDR3 region is CASSLGSRGNQETQYF. The CDR3 DNA follows: TGTGCCAGCAGTCTGGGAAGCCGGGGAAACCAAGAGACCCAGTACTTC.